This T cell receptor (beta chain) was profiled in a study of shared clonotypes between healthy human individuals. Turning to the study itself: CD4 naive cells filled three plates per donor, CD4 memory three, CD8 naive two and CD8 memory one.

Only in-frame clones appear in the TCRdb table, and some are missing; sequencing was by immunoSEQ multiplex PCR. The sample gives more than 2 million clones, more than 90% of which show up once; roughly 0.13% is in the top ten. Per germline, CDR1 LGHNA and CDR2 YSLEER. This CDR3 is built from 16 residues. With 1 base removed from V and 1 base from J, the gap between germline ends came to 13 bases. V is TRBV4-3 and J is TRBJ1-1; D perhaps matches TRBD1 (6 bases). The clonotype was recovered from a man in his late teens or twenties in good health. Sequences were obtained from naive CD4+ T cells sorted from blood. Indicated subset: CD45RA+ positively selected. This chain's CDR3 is CASSQVWGPGNTEAFF. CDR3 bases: TGCGCCAGCAGCCAAGTTTGGGGGCCGGGGAACACTGAAGCTTTCTTT.